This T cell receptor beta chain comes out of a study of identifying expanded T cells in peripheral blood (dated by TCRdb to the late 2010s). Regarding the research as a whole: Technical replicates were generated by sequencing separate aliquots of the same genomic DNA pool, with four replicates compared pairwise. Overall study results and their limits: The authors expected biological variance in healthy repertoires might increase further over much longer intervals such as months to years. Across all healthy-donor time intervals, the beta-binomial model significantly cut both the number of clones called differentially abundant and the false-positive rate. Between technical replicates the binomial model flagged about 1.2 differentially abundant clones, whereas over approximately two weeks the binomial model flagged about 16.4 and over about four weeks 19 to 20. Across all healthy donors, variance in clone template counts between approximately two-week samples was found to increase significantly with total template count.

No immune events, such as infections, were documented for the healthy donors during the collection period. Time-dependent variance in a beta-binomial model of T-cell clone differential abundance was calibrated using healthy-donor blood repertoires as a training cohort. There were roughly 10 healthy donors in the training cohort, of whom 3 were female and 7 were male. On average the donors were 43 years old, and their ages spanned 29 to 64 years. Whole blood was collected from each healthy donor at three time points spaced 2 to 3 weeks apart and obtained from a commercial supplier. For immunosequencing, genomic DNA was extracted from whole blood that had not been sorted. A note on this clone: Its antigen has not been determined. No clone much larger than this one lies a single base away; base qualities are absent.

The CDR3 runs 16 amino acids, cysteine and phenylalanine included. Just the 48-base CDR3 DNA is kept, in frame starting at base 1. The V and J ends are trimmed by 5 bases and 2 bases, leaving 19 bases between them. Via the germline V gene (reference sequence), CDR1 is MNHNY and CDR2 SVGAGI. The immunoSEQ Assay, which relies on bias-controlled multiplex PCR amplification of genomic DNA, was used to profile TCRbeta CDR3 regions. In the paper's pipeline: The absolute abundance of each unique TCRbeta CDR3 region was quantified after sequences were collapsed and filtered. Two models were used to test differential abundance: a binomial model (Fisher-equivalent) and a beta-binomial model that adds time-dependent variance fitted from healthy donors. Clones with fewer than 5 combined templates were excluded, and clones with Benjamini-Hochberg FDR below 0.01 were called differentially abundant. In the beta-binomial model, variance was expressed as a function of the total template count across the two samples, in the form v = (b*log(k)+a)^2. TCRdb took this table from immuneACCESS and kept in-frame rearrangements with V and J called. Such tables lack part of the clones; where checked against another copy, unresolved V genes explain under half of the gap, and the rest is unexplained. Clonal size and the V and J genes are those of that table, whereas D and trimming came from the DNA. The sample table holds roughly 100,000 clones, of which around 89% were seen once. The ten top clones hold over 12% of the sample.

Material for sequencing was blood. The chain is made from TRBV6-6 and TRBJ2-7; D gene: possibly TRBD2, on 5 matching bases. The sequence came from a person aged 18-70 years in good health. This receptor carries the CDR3 CASSGRAAGETYEQYF. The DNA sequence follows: TGTGCCAGCAGTGGGCGGGCTGCGGGTGAGACCTACGAGCAGTACTTC.